Below, 12 T cell receptor beta chains from the same sample are listed, as sequenced in a study of blood T cell repertoires in COVID-19 (dated by TCRdb to between 2020 and 2021). Library creation used the immunoSEQ multiplex PCR assay. The clones in this table, taken by TCRdb from immuneACCESS, are in-frame only. Not every clone is retained; where verified, under half of the shortfall comes from an unresolved V gene, and the cause of the rest is unknown. The sample data list about 180,000 clones, and over 75% of these were observed just once. The biggest ten clones account for approximately 26% of the sample. Sequenced sample: peripheral blood. The receptors shown here come from a woman aged 70-85 years with acute or convalescent COVID-19.

The genes are TRBV30 and TRBJ1-2; D is perhaps TRBD1 (6 bases). CDR1 and CDR2 from the germline V gene are GTSNPN and SVGIG (reference sequence). The CDR3 is 14 amino acids. Trimming took 2 bases from V and 7 from J, leaving 17 bases between them. The CDR3 nucleotides are TGTGCCTGGAGTCCACAGGGCGCATCTCGTGGCTACACCTTC. Amino acid sequence: CAWSPQGASRGYTF.

As regards this clone: A far larger clone is only one base removed, so a read error is likely. The identical CDR3 is also encoded by other nucleotide sequences in the sample. This chain connects TRBV5-4 to TRBJ2-5; 7 nucleotides align to TRBD1. CDR3 length: 13 amino acids. Trimming took 2 bases from V and 3 from J; bases not matched to a gene: 1. Germline V gene lookup returns CDR1 SGHNT and CDR2 YYREEE (reference sequence). CDR3 amino acids: CASSFTGEETQYF. The CDR3 DNA sequence: TGTGCCAGCAGCTTTACAGGGGAAGAGACCCAGTACTTC.

The DNA of the CDR3 is TGTGCCAGCAGTAGGACGCGGGACTGGCCCCAGCATTTT. It encodes CASSRTRDWPQHF. The chain links TRBV6-5 to TRBJ1-5; perhaps TRBD1 as D (5 bases). From germline, CDR1 is MNHEY and CDR2 SVGAGI. V was cut by 5 bases and J by 9 bases, with 14 bases left in between. The CDR3 consists of 13 residues.

The V call is TRBV7-8, the J call TRBJ1-1; TRBD1 matches 10 bases. The germline V gene has CDR1 SGHVS and CDR2 FQNEAQ. The CDR3 has 17 amino acids. J was trimmed by 4 bases and V by 3 bases; bases with no gene match: 11. This chain's CDR3 is CASSLLRDRGYVTEAFF. The CDR3 DNA reads as TGTGCCAGCAGCTTGCTTAGGGACAGGGGCTATGTCACTGAAGCTTTCTTT.

The chain joins TRBV30 to TRBJ2-5, with unresolved D. CDR1 and CDR2 (germline): GTSNPN, SVGIG (reference sequence). V was clipped by 0 bases and J by 5 bases, with 10 bases between them. This CDR3 region has 13 residues. CDR3 protein: CAWSVGSFETQYF. CDR3 bases: TGTGCCTGGAGTGTTGGCAGTTTTGAGACCCAGTACTTC. The full variable domain, its missing parts supplied by reference TRBV30 and TRBJ2-5, is SQTIHQWPATLVQPVGSPLSLECTVEGTSNPNLYWYRQAAGRGLQLLFYSVGIGQISSEVPQNLSASRPQDRQFILSSKKLLLSDSGFYLCAWSVGSFETQYFGPGTRLLVL.

The V gene is TRBV6-2 or TRBV6-3, the J gene TRBJ2-2, with TRBD2 identical over 10 bases. Losses at the gene ends were 1 base for V and 8 bases for J; bases not matched to a gene: 7. This CDR3 is built from 16 residues. CDR1 and CDR2 (germline): MNHEY, SVGEGT. CDR3 DNA: TGTGCCAGCAGTTACTTGACCGGGACTAGCGAAGGGGAGCTGTTTTTT. Translating it yields CASSYLTGTSEGELFF.

The V and J genes are TRBV7-9 and TRBJ1-3; tentatively, D is TRBD1 (6 bases). Germline CDR1 and CDR2: SEHNR and FQNEAQ (reference sequence). The CDR3 runs 16 residues. Trimming removed 5 bases at V and 1 base at J, with 15 bases between. CDR3 sequence: CASSKVRQVSGNTIYF. In nucleotides, the CDR3 is TGTGCCAGCAGCAAAGTTCGACAGGTTTCTGGAAACACCATATATTTT.

The chain links TRBV6-5 to TRBJ2-1, with D perhaps TRBD1 (5 bases). CDR3 size: 12 residues. Germline V lookup: CDR1 MNHEY, CDR2 SVGAGI. V was shortened by 0 bases and J by 9 bases, with 6 bases between the two germline ends. The CDR3 spells CASSYSRGEQFF. CDR3 sequence (DNA): TGTGCCAGCAGTTACTCTAGGGGTGAGCAGTTCTTC.

Here the CDR3 DNA reads TGTGCCAGCAGCCAGGGAAGAGGGATAGACGAGCAGTACTTC. Translated: CASSQGRGIDEQYF. The chain carries TRBV4-2 and TRBJ2-7; maybe TRBD2 (5 bases). V lost 3 bases and J lost 5, with 14 bases in between. The CDR3 runs 14 residues. The germline CDR1 and CDR2 sequences are LGHNA and YNFKEQ.

This clone was counted between two and nine times. This rearrangement joins TRBV20-1 to TRBJ1-5, with D possibly matching TRBD1 (5 bases). This CDR3 is built from 17 residues. V lost 3 bases and J 5 bases, leaving 23 bases between the germline ends. CDR1 is DFQATT and CDR2 is SNEGSKA in the germline V gene (reference sequence). The CDR3 DNA follows: TGCAGTGCTAGTTCGGAGGGAGGGGCTGGGGGTTATCAGCCCCAGCATTTT. Amino acids: CSASSEGGAGGYQPQHF.

In its sample, this clone was seen a few times. The chain couples TRBV7-8 to TRBJ2-5, with a possible D match to TRBD2 (7 bases). The CDR3 runs to 18 residues. In germline, CDR1 is SGHVS, CDR2 FQNEAQ. V was cut by 2 bases and J by 1 base, with 20 bases left in between. In DNA form, the CDR3 reads TGTGCCAGCAGCTTACGGATTATAAGGGGGGGATCCCAAGAGACCCAGTACTTC. It is translated as CASSLRIIRGGSQETQYF.

The CDR3 protein is CATGSLGGTFYGYTF. CDR3 nucleotide sequence: TGTGCCACCGGGTCGTTGGGGGGTACTTTCTATGGCTACACCTTC. The rearrangement uses TRBV5-6 and TRBJ1-2; possibly TRBD1 for D (5 bases). With 9 bases removed from V and 4 bases from J, the gap between germline ends came to 22 bases. The CDR3 is 15 residues long. Germline V gene lookup returns CDR1 SGHDT and CDR2 YYEEEE.